This TCR beta chain is from a study of technical replicates of blood from a few donors. The junction had 7 bases not matched to a gene; V was cut back by 6 bases and J by 5 bases. The germline V gene encodes CDR1 ENHRY and CDR2 SYGVKD. This CDR3 has 16 residues. The assay was immunoSEQ multiplex PCR, and TCRdb's table has in-frame clones only and misses some. Here the sample spans some 94,000 clones, around 96% being singletons. The origin of this receptor is a human donor in good health. Input material: T cells isolated from PBMCs. V is TRBV10-3 and J is TRBJ2-2; 12 nucleotides agree with TRBD2. The CDR3 DNA sequence: TGTGCCATCAGCCCCCGCCTAGCGGGAGGGACCGGGGAGCTGTTTTTT. Protein product: CAISPRLAGGTGELFF.